A single sample is the source of the 6 T cell receptor beta chains below, sequenced in a study of T cell responses to AZD1222 COVID-19 vaccine. The data were produced by immunoSEQ multiplex PCR, yet TCRdb's version contains in-frame clones alone and is incomplete. The sample has 90,000 to 150,000 clones; roughly 87% are singletons. Sample: peripheral blood, taken on day 0 of AZD1222 vaccination. The receptors were gathered from an adult in good health.

This clone was counted once. The V and J genes are TRBV5-6 and TRBJ2-2; the D is unclear. The germline CDR1 and CDR2 sequences are SGHDT and YYEEEE. The CDR3 runs 15 residues. V was pared by 2 bases and J by 6 bases, with 14 bases between. Written as DNA, the CDR3 is TGTGCCAGCAGCTTTAAGGGTTCAGGTGCCGGGGAGCTGTTTTTT. It translates to CASSFKGSGAGELFF.

This clone appeared a few times. The V gene is TRBV2, the J gene TRBJ1-1; possible D gene TRBD1, 5 bases. Germline-derived CDR1 and CDR2 are SNHLY and FYNNEI. This CDR3 has 12 residues. The germline V and J ends were trimmed by 10 bases and 4 bases, with 13 bases remaining between them. In nucleotides, the CDR3 is TGTGCCATCCGGGGCTCTGGCACTGAAGCTTTCTTT. Translating it yields CAIRGSGTEAFF.

This clone was recorded a few times. The chain couples TRBV30 to TRBJ1-2, with a possible D match to TRBD1 (5 bases). The CDR3 contains 14 residues. Trimming took 4 bases from V and 4 from J, leaving 16 bases between them. Germline V CDR1 and CDR2: GTSNPN, SVGIG (reference sequence). The chain's CDR3 is CAWNQGFGAYGYTF. For the CDR3, the DNA is TGTGCCTGGAATCAAGGCTTTGGGGCCTATGGCTACACCTTC.

Written as DNA, the CDR3 is TGCGCCAGCAGCTGGGGGACTATAAACCAAGAGACCCAGTACTTC. Translation gives CASSWGTINQETQYF. V and J are TRBV5-1 and TRBJ2-5, with TRBD2 matching over 7 bases. The length of the CDR3 is 15 residues. CDR1 and CDR2 (germline): SGHRS, YFSETQ. V shed 3 bases, J shed 0 bases, and the junction held 5 bases outside the gene matches.

This clone was detected once. V is TRBV5-1 and J is TRBJ2-7; 7 nucleotides line up with TRBD1. The junction had 6 bases not matched to a gene; V was cut back by 4 bases and J by 2 bases. The CDR3 loop spans 14 amino acids. Germline CDR1 SGHRS, CDR2 YFSETQ. DNA for the CDR3: TGCGCCAGCAGCCAAAGACAGGGCCCCTACGAGCAGTACTTC. This gives the protein CASSQRQGPYEQYF. The whole variable domain, remainder taken from reference TRBV5-1 and TRBJ2-7, is KAGVTQTPRYLIKTRGQQVTLSCSPISGHRSVSWYQQTPGQGLQFLFEYFSETQRNKGNFPGRFSGRQFSNSRSEMNVSTLELGDSALYLCASSQRQGPYEQYFGPGTRLTVT.

This clone was seen only a few times. The J gene is TRBJ1-1, the V gene TRBV24-1; a possible D gene is TRBD1 (6 bases). V lost 2 bases, J lost 11 bases, and 11 bases lay in between. CDR3 length: 12 amino acids. CDR1 and CDR2 from the germline V gene are KGHDR and SFDVKD. The CDR3 loop is CATSDSGGRAFF. The CDR3 DNA is TGTGCCACCAGTGATTCCGGGGGCAGGGCTTTCTTT.